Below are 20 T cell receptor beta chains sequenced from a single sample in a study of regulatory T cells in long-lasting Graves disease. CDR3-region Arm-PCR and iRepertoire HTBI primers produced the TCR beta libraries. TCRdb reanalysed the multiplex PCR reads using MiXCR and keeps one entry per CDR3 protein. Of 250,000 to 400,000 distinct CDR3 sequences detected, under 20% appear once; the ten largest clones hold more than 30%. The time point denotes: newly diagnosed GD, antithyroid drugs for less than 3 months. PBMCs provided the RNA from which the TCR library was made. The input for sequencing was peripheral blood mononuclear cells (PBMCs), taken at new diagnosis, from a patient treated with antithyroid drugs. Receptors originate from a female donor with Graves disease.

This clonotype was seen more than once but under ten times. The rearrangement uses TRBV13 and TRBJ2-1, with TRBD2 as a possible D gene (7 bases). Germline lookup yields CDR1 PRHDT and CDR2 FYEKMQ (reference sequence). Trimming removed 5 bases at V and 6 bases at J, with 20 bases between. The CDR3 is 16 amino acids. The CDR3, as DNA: TGTGCCAGCAGCCGAGGGGGGAGGGATAGCGGCAATGAGCAGTTCTTC. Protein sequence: CASSRGGRDSGNEQFF.

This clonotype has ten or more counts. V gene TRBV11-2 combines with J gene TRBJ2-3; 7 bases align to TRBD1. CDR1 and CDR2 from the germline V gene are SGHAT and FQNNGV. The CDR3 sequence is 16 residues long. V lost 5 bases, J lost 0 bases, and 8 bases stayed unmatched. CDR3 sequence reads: CASSHWDSSSTDTQYF. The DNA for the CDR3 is TGTGCCAGCAGCCACTGGGACAGCTCAAGCACAGATACGCAGTATTTT.

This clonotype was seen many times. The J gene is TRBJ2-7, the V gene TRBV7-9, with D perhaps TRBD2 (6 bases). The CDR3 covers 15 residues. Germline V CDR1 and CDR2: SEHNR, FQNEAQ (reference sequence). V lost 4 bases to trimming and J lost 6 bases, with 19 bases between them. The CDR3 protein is CASSSRAAGPLEQYF. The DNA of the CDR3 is TGTGCCAGCAGCTCCCGGGCAGCGGGCCCCCTCGAGCAGTACTTC. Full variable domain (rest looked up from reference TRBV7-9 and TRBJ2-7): DTGVSQNPRHKITKRGQNVTFRCDPISEHNRLYWYRQTLGQGPEFLTYFQNEAQLEKSRLLSDRFSAERPKGSFSTLEIQRTEQGDSAMYLCASSSRAAGPLEQYFGPGTRLTVT.

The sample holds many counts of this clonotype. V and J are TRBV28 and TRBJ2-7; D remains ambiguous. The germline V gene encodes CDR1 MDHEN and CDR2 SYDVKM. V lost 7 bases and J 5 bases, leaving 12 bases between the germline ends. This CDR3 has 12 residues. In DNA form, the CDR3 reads TGTGCCAGCACCCCTCGTAGTCACGAGCAGTACTTC. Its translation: CASTPRSHEQYF.

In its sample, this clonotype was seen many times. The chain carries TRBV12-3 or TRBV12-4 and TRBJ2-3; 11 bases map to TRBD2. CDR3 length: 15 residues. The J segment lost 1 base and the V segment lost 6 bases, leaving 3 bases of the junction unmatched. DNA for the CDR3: TGTGCCAGCAGCGGACTAGCGGGCCGCACAGATACGCAGTATTTT. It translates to CASSGLAGRTDTQYF.

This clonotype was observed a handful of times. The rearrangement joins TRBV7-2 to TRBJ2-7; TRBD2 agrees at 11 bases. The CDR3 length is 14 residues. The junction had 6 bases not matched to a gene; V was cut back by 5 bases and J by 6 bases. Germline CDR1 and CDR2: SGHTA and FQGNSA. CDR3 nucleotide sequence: TGTGCCAGCAGCCAACTAGCGGGAGTTAGCGAGCAGTACTTC. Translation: CASSQLAGVSEQYF.

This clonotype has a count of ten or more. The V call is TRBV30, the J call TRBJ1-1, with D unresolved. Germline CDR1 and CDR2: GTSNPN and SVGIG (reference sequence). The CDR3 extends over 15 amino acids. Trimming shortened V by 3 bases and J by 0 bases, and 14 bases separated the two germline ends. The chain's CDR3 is CAWSLYTDMNTEAFF. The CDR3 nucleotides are TGTGCCTGGAGCCTTTATACAGACATGAACACTGAAGCTTTCTTT.

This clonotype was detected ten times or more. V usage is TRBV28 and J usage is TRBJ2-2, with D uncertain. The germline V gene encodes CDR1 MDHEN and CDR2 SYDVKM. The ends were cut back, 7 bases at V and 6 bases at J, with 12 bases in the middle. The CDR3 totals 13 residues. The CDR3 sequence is CASNVVGSGELFF. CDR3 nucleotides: TGTGCCAGCAATGTGGTGGGGTCCGGGGAGCTGTTTTTT.

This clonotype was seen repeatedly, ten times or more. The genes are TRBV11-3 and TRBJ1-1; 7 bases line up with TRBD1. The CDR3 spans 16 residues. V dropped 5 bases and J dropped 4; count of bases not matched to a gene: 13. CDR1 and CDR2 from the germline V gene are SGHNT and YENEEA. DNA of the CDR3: TGTGCCAGCAGCCTCTTGGAGGGGGCTATCCGCACTGAAGCTTTCTTT. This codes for CASSLLEGAIRTEAFF.

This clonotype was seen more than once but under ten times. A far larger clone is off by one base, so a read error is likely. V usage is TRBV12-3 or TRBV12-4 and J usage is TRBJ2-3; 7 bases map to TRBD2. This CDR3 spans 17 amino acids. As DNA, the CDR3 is TGTGCCAGCAGTTTAGAGGCGGGAGAAGGGTCTTACAATGAGCAGTCCTTC. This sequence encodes CASSLEAGEGSYNEQSF.

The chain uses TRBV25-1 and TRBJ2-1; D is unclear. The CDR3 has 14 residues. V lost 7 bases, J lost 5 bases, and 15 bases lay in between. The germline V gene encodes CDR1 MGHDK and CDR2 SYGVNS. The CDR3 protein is CASKLEGPNNEQFF. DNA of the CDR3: TGTGCCAGCAAACTCGAAGGCCCGAACAATGAGCAGTTCTTC.

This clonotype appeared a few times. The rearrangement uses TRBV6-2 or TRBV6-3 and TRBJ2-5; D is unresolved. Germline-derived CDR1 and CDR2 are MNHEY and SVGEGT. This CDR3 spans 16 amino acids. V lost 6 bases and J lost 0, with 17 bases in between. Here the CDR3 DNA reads TGTGCCAGCAGAGCCTCCCCGACAAAGTACCAAGAGACCCAGTACTTC. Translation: CASRASPTKYQETQYF.

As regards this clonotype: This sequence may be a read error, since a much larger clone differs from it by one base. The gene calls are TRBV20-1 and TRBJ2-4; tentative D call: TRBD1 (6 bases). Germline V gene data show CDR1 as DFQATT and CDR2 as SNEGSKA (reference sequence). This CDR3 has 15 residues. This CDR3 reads CSALGQSFGKNVQYF. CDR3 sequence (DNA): TGCAGTGCTTTAGGACAGTCCTTTGGCAAAAACGTTCAGTACTTC.

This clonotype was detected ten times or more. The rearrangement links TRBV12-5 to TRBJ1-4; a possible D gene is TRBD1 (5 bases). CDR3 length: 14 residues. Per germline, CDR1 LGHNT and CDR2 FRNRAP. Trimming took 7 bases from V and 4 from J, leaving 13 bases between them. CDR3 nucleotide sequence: TGTGCTAGTGCCCTGACAGTGGGTAATGAAAAACTGTTTTTT. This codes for CASALTVGNEKLFF.

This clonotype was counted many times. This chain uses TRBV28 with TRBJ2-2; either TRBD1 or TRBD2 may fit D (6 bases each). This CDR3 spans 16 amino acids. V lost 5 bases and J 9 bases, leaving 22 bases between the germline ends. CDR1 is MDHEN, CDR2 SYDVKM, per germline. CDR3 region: CASSPPHRDAGRELFF. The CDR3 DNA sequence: TGTGCCAGCAGTCCCCCCCACAGGGATGCGGGAAGGGAGCTGTTTTTT.

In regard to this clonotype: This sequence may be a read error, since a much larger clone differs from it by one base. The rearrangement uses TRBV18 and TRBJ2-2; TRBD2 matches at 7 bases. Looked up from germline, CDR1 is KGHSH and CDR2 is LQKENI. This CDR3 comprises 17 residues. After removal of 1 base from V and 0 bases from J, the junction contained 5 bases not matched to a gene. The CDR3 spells CASSPRAGYSNTGELFF. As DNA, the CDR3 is TGTGCCAGCTCACCACGAGCGGGATACTCGAACACCGGGGAGCTGTTTTTT.

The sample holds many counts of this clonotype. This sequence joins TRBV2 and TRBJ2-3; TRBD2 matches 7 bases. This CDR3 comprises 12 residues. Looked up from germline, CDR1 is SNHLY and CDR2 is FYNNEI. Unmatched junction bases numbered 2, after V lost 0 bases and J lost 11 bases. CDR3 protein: CASSEAREGQYF. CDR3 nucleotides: TGTGCCAGCAGTGAAGCGAGGGAGGGGCAGTATTTT.

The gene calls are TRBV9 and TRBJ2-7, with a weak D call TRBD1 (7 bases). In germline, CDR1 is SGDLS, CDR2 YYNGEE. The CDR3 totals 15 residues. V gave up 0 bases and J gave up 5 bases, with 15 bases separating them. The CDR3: CASSVEAGGPHEQYF. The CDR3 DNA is TGTGCCAGCAGCGTAGAGGCAGGGGGGCCCCACGAGCAGTACTTC.

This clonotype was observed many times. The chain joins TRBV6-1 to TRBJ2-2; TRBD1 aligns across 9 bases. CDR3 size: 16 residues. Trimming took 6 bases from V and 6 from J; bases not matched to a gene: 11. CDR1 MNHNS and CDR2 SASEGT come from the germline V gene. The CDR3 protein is CASRPPDRGEAGELFF. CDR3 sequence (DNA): TGTGCCAGCAGACCCCCTGACAGGGGGGAAGCCGGGGAGCTGTTTTTT.

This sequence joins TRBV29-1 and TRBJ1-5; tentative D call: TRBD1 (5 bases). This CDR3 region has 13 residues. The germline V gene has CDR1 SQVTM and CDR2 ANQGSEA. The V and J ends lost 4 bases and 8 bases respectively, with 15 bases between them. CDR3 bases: TGCAGCGTTGTGAGGGACGACAGTGAGCCCCAGCATTTT. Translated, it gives CSVVRDDSEPQHF. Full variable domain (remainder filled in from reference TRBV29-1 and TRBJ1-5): SAVISQKPSRDICQRGTSLTIQCQVDSQVTMMFWYRQQPGQSLTLIATANQGSEATYESGFVIDKFPISRPNLTFSTLTVSNMSPEDSSIYLCSVVRDDSEPQHFGDGTRLSIL.